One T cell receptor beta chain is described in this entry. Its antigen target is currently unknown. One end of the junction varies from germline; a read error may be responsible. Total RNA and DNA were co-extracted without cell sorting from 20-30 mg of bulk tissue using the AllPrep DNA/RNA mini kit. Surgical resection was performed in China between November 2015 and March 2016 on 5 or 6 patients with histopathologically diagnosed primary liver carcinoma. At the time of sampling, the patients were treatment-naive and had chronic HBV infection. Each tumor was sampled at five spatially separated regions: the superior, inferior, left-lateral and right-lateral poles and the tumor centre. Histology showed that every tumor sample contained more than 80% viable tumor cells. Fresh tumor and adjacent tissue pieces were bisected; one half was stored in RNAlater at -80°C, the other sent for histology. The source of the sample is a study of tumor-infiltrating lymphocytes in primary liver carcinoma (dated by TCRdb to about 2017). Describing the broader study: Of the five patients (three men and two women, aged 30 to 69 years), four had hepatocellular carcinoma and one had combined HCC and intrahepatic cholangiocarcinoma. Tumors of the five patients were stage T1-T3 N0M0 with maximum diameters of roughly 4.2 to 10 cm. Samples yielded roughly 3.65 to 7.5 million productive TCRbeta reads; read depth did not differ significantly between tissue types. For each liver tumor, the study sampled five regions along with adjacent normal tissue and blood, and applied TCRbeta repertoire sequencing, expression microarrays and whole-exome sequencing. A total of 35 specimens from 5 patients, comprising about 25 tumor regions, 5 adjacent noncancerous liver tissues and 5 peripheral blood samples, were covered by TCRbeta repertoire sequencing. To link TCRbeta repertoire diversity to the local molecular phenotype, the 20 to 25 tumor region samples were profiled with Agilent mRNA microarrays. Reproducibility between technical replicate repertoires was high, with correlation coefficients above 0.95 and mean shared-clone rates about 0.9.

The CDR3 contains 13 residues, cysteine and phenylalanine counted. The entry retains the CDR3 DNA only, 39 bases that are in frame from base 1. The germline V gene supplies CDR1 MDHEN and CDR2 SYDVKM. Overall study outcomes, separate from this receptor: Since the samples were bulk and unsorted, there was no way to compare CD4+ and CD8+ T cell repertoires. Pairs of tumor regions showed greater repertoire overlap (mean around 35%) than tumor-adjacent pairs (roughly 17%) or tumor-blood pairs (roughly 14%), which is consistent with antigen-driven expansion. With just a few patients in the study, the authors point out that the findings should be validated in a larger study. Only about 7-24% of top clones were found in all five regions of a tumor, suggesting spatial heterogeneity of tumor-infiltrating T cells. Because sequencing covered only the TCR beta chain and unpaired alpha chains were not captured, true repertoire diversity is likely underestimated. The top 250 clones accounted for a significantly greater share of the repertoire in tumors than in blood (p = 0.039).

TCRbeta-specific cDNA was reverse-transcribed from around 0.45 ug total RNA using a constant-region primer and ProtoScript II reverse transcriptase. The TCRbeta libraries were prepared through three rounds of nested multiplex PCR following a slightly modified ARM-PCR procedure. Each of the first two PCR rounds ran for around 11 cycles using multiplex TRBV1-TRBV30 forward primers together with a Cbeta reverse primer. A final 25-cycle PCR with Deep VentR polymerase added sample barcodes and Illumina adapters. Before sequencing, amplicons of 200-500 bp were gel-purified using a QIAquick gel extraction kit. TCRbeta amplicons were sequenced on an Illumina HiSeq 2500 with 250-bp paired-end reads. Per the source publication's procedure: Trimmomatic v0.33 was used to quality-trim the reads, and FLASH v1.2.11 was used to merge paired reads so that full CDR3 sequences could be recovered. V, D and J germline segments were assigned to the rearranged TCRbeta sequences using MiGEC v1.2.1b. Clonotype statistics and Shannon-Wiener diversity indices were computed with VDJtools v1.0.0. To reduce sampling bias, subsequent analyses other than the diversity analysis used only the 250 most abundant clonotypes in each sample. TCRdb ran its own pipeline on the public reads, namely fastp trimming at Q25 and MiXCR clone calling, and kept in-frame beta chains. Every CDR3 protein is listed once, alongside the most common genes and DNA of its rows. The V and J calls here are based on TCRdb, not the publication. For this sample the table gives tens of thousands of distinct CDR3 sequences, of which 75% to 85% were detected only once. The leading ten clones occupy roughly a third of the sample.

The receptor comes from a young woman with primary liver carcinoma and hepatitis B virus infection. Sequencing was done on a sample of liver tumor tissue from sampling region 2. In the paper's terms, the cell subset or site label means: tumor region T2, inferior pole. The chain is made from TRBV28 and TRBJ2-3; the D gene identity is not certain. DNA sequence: TGTGTCAGCAGTTTTAAGAGCGCTGATACGCAGTATTTC. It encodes CVSSFKSADTQYF. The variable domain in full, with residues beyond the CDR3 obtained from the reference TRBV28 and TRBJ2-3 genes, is DVKVTQSSRYLVKRTGEKVFLECVQDMDHENMFWYRQDPGLGLRLIYFSYDVKMKEKGDIPEGYSVSREKKERFSLILESASTNQTSMYLCVSSFKSADTQYFGPGTRLTVL.